These 22 T cell receptor beta chains came from one sample sequenced in a study of OX40 agonist ivuxolimab in advanced cancers. Sequencing was performed with immunoSEQ multiplex PCR; in TCRdb, only in-frame clones are kept and a portion is missing. The table lists about 79,000 clones, 70% to 85% of them singletons. The starting material was CD4+ or CD8+ T cells sorted from blood, obtained in a trial of the OX40 agonist ivuxolimab. These receptors were obtained from an adult with an advanced solid tumor such as melanoma, head and neck, liver or kidney cancer.

The rearrangement uses TRBV5-8 and TRBJ2-7; no clear D. This CDR3 has 16 residues. Per germline, CDR1 SGHTS and CDR2 YDEGEE. V gave up 2 bases and J gave up 5 bases, with 20 bases separating them. The CDR3: CASSFSTFSGGHEQYF. CDR3 DNA: TGTGCCAGCAGCTTTTCCACCTTTTCGGGCGGCCACGAGCAGTACTTC.

The CDR3 spells CASSSGLAGSQETQYF. The CDR3 DNA reads TGTGCCAGCAGTTCGGGACTAGCGGGATCACAAGAGACCCAGTACTTC. The chain is built from TRBV28 and TRBJ2-5, with 13 bases fitting TRBD2. Germline V gene data show CDR1 as MDHEN and CDR2 as SYDVKM. The trim removed 4 bases at V and 2 bases at J, leaving 4 bases unmatched. The CDR3 consists of 16 residues.

The gene calls are TRBV30 and TRBJ2-1, with TRBD2 matching over 10 bases. Per germline, CDR1 GTSNPN and CDR2 SVGIG (reference sequence). The V gene end was trimmed by 7 bases and the J gene end by 10 bases; junction bases not matched to a gene: 22. The CDR3 contains 17 residues. The CDR3 here is CALESGKYLAGEEEQFF. CDR3 DNA sequence: TGTGCCTTGGAATCGGGAAAATATCTAGCGGGAGAGGAAGAGCAGTTCTTC.

This chain links TRBV19 with TRBJ2-1; perhaps TRBD2 as D (5 bases). Germline assignment: CDR1 LNHDA and CDR2 SQIVND (reference sequence). CDR3 length: 14 amino acids. V was trimmed by 4 bases and J by 0 bases, leaving 7 bases between them. CDR3 protein: CASSNSGSYNEQFF. The CDR3, as DNA: TGTGCCAGTAGTAACAGCGGCTCCTACAATGAGCAGTTCTTC.

The V and J genes are TRBV6-5 and TRBJ2-5; TRBD2 matches 7 bases. V was pared by 4 bases and J by 4 bases, with 6 bases of the junction left unmatched. The CDR3 consists of 14 residues. From germline, CDR1 is MNHEY and CDR2 SVGAGI. CDR3 bases: TGTGCCAGCAGTTCCGAGGGAGGGCTAGAGACCCAGTACTTC. Its protein is CASSSEGGLETQYF.

The chain couples TRBV5-1 to TRBJ2-7; D gene unclear. The V end lost 1 base, the J end lost 2 bases, and 13 bases lay between the germline ends. Germline CDR1 reads SGHRS; CDR2 reads YFSETQ. The CDR3 totals 15 residues. CDR3 loop: CASSLPSTVPYEQYF. CDR3 in DNA: TGCGCCAGCAGCTTGCCCTCGACTGTACCCTACGAGCAGTACTTC.

The chain combines TRBV2 with TRBJ2-7; no firm D call. Germline-derived CDR1 and CDR2 are SNHLY and FYNNEI. The V and J ends lost 1 base and 9 bases respectively, with 13 bases between them. The CDR3 spans 13 residues. CDR3 sequence: CASSEGQGRGQYF. The CDR3 nucleotides are TGTGCCAGCAGTGAAGGACAAGGCCGCGGGCAGTACTTC.

The V and J genes are TRBV5-1 and TRBJ2-5, with D perhaps TRBD2 (5 bases). CDR3 size: 13 residues. Germline V CDR1 and CDR2: SGHRS, YFSETQ. V dropped 6 bases and J dropped 4 bases, with 13 bases sitting between them. The CDR3 reads CASNRGSPETQYF. The DNA for the CDR3 is TGCGCCAGCAACCGTGGGAGTCCAGAGACCCAGTACTTC.

The chain recombines TRBV9 with TRBJ1-2, with D perhaps TRBD1 (6 bases). Trimming took 0 bases from V and 0 from J, leaving 9 bases between them. CDR3 size: 15 residues. Looked up from germline, CDR1 is SGDLS and CDR2 is YYNGEE. The CDR3 spells CASSVGTASNYGYTF. CDR3 DNA sequence: TGTGCCAGCAGCGTAGGGACAGCGTCTAACTATGGCTACACCTTC.

There are a few counts of this clone. This chain connects TRBV7-9 to TRBJ1-2; 7 bases map to TRBD1. Per germline, CDR1 SEHNR and CDR2 FQNEAQ (reference sequence). Trimming at V came to 6 bases and at J to 2 bases, leaving 3 bases not matched to a gene. This CDR3 has 13 residues. The chain's CDR3 is CASSWTGNYGYTF. CDR3 nucleotide sequence: TGTGCCAGCAGTTGGACAGGAAACTATGGCTACACCTTC.

The chain employs TRBV19 and TRBJ2-5; D gene unclear. V gave up 3 bases and J gave up 5 bases, with 13 bases separating them. In germline, CDR1 is LNHDA, CDR2 SQIVND (reference sequence). The CDR3 is 14 residues long. CDR3 amino acids: CASSMDGQRETQYF. Here the CDR3 DNA reads TGTGCCAGTAGTATGGATGGGCAGAGGGAGACCCAGTACTTC. Complete variable domain (other parts from reference TRBV19 and TRBJ2-5): DGGITQSPKYLFRKEGQNVTLSCEQNLNHDAMYWYRQDPGQGLRLIYYSQIVNDFQKGDIAEGYSVSREKKESFPLTVTSAQKNPTAFYLCASSMDGQRETQYFGPGTRLLVL.

This chain joins TRBV7-9 and TRBJ1-1, with a weak D call TRBD1 (5 bases). The V gene's germline CDR1 is SEHNR and CDR2 FQNEAQ (reference sequence). The CDR3 spans 15 residues. V was trimmed by 3 bases and J by 0 bases, leaving 11 bases between them. CDR3 nucleotides: TGTGCCAGCAGCTTTCTAGCAGGGTTGAACACTGAAGCTTTCTTT. This codes for CASSFLAGLNTEAFF.

The rearrangement uses TRBV7-9 and TRBJ2-1; D is possibly TRBD1 (7 bases). The CDR3 length is 16 residues. Looked up from germline, CDR1 is SEHNR and CDR2 is FQNEAQ (reference sequence). Trimming pared 1 base from V and 2 bases from J, leaving 12 bases between. The CDR3, as DNA: TGTGCCAGCAGCTTAGGCACAGGGGAGGCCTACAATGAGCAGTTCTTC. This codes for CASSLGTGEAYNEQFF.

The chain links TRBV28 to TRBJ2-6; D call uncertain. CDR1 and CDR2 (germline): MDHEN, SYDVKM. V lost 7 bases to trimming and J lost 2 bases, with 6 bases between them. CDR3 length: 13 residues. CDR3 sequence: CASTTPGANVLTF. The CDR3 nucleotides read TGTGCCAGCACCACCCCTGGGGCCAACGTCCTGACTTTC.

The chain has TRBV28 and TRBJ1-3; weak D call: TRBD1 (5 bases). This CDR3 comprises 13 residues. The germline CDR1 and CDR2 sequences are MDHEN and SYDVKM. Trimming took off 3 bases at V and 2 bases at J, with 5 bases between the two ends. The CDR3 coding sequence is TGTGCCAGCAGTTTCAGGGCTGGAAACACCATATATTTT. Amino acid sequence: CASSFRAGNTIYF.

This clone showed up just once. J is TRBJ2-1 and V is TRBV11-2, with 10 bases identical to TRBD1. V was clipped by 7 bases and J by 8 bases; unmatched bases: 14. Germline CDR1 and CDR2: SGHAT and FQNNGV. This CDR3 is built from 16 residues. In DNA, the CDR3 is TGTGCCAGCAACTCACTCCGGGACAGGGGTAGTTATGAGCAGTTCTTC. It codes for CASNSLRDRGSYEQFF. Based on the CDR3 plus reference TRBV11-2 and TRBJ2-1, the full variable domain is EAGVAQSPRYKIIEKRQSVAFWCNPISGHATLYWYQQILGQGPKLLIQFQNNGVVDDSQLPKDRFSAERLKGVDSTLKIQPAKLEDSAVYLCASNSLRDRGSYEQFFGPGTRLTVL.

The chain is built from TRBV4-1 and TRBJ2-7; 9 bases are shared with TRBD2. The germline CDR1 and CDR2 sequences are MGHRA and YSYEKL. Unmatched junction bases numbered 6, after V lost 4 bases and J lost 2 bases. This CDR3 is 15 amino acids long. The CDR3 protein is CASSLQSGRPYEQYF. CDR3 sequence (DNA): TGCGCCAGCAGCCTACAAAGCGGGAGGCCCTACGAGCAGTACTTC.

This clone was counted a single time. V usage is TRBV6-5 and J usage is TRBJ1-2; D is unclear. The CDR3 sequence is 15 residues long. In germline, CDR1 is MNHEY, CDR2 SVGAGI. The germline V and J ends were trimmed by 5 bases and 0 bases, with 13 bases remaining between them. In DNA form, the CDR3 reads TGTGCCAGCAGTCAACCCGGGGAAGCTAACTATGGCTACACCTTC. Amino acids: CASSQPGEANYGYTF.

The chain links TRBV4-1 to TRBJ2-3; the match to TRBD2 covers 12 bases. There are 18 residues in the CDR3. With V trimmed by 0 bases and J by 5 bases, 9 bases remained unmatched. CDR1 MGHRA and CDR2 YSYEKL come from the germline V gene. CDR3 protein: CASSQDRLAGDGGDTQYF. CDR3 nucleotide sequence: TGCGCCAGCAGCCAAGACCGACTAGCGGGAGACGGGGGAGATACGCAGTATTTT.

This sequence joins TRBV10-2 and TRBJ2-1; no clear D. The CDR3 consists of 12 residues. Germline values: CDR1 WSHSY, CDR2 SAAADI. The germline V and J ends were trimmed by 2 bases and 4 bases, with 3 bases remaining between them. CDR3 residues: CASSEQYNEQFF. The CDR3 DNA sequence: TGCGCCAGCAGTGAGCAATACAATGAGCAGTTCTTC.

The rearrangement links TRBV7-2 to TRBJ2-3; D call uncertain. V lost 0 bases and J lost 4, with 2 bases in between. The CDR3 covers 12 residues. CDR1 is SGHTA and CDR2 is FQGNSA in the germline V gene. This CDR3 reads CASSLAADTQYF. CDR3 coding DNA: TGTGCCAGCAGCTTAGCGGCAGATACGCAGTATTTT.

DNA of the CDR3: TGTGCCAGCAGCAGAGATGGGGTTGGCGAAAAACTGTTTTTT. Translating gives CASSRDGVGEKLFF. The chain combines TRBV9 with TRBJ1-4, with D hard to call. The CDR3 loop spans 14 amino acids. Germline V gives CDR1 SGDLS, CDR2 YYNGEE. Deletions cut 4 bases from V and 8 bases from J, with 15 bases between.